Shown below are 19 T cell receptor beta chains from a single sample sequenced in a study of blood T cell repertoires in COVID-19. The method was immunoSEQ multiplex PCR; TCRdb's version includes in-frame clones alone and lacks a portion of them. The profile shows around 94,000 clones, around 81% of them singletons. What was sequenced was peripheral blood. The receptors here all came from a man in his sixties with acute or convalescent COVID-19.

The chain combines TRBV4-1 with TRBJ2-7, with a tentative D call TRBD2 (5 bases). This CDR3 is 13 amino acids long. Trimming took 8 bases from V and 2 from J, leaving 13 bases between them. From germline, CDR1 is MGHRA and CDR2 YSYEKL. Here the CDR3 reads CASSRTEAYEQYF. The CDR3 bases are TGCGCCAGCTCGCGGACGGAGGCCTACGAGCAGTACTTC.

The chain's CDR3 is CASSEGYRGRSYNEQFF. In DNA, the CDR3 is TGTGCCAGCAGTGAAGGGTACAGGGGAAGGTCCTACAATGAGCAGTTCTTC. The V call is TRBV25-1, the J call TRBJ2-1; 7 bases agree with TRBD1. There are 17 residues in the CDR3. The V gene's germline CDR1 is MGHDK and CDR2 SYGVNS. V was pared by 2 bases and J by 1 base, with 8 bases of the junction left unmatched.

For the CDR3, the DNA is TGTGCCAGCAGGGCGGCTAACTATGGCTACACCTTC. This sequence encodes CASRAANYGYTF. V is TRBV2 and J is TRBJ1-2; the D is unclear. Germline CDR1 is SNHLY and CDR2 is FYNNEI. The V gene lost 6 bases and the J gene lost 0 bases, with 5 bases spanning the gap. This CDR3 spans 12 amino acids.

The V and J genes are TRBV19 and TRBJ1-1; weak D call: TRBD1 (6 bases). V lost 0 bases and J lost 5, with 13 bases in between. Germline loops: CDR1 LNHDA, CDR2 SQIVND (reference sequence). The length of the CDR3 is 15 residues. The CDR3, as DNA: TGTGCCAGTAGTATAGACCCCTCAGGGGAGACTGAAGCTTTCTTT. Translation gives CASSIDPSGETEAFF.

The chain joins TRBV6-5 to TRBJ1-2, with 7 bases that match TRBD1. V was pared by 6 bases and J by 6 bases, with 7 bases of the junction left unmatched. This CDR3 contains 13 residues. Germline-derived CDR1 and CDR2 are MNHEY and SVGAGI. CDR3 in amino acids: CASRTTGVHGYTF. CDR3 nucleotides: TGTGCCAGCAGGACTACAGGGGTGCATGGCTACACCTTC.

The V and J genes are TRBV19 and TRBJ1-1; maybe TRBD1 (6 bases). Germline values: CDR1 LNHDA, CDR2 SQIVND (reference sequence). V lost 6 bases and J lost 1, with 15 bases in between. This CDR3 is built from 15 residues. The CDR3, as DNA: TGTGCCAGTAGAGAAAACAGGGTAGGGAACACTGAAGCTTTCTTT. This translates into CASRENRVGNTEAFF.

This clone was detected once. In nucleotides, the CDR3 is TGTGCCAGCAGCTCCCGACTAGCGGGGGGGAGCTCCTACGAGCAGTACTTC. The encoded protein is CASSSRLAGGSSYEQYF. This chain joins TRBV13 and TRBJ2-7; 14 bases fit TRBD2. CDR3 length: 17 amino acids. Germline CDR1 reads PRHDT; CDR2 reads FYEKMQ (reference sequence). With V trimmed by 4 bases and J by 0 bases, 5 bases remained unmatched.

The J gene is TRBJ2-7, the V gene TRBV28, with 9 nucleotides matching TRBD1. CDR1 and CDR2 (germline): MDHEN, SYDVKM. This CDR3 region has 16 residues. V was clipped by 5 bases and J by 5 bases; unmatched bases: 13. The CDR3 DNA sequence: TGTGCCAGCAGTATAACACCCGGGACAGGGTCCCACGAGCAGTACTTC. It specifies CASSITPGTGSHEQYF.

This sequence joins TRBV6-5 and TRBJ1-6; 9 nucleotides align to TRBD1. This CDR3 is built from 14 residues. The germline V gene encodes CDR1 MNHEY and CDR2 SVGAGI. Unmatched junction bases numbered 2, after V lost 4 bases and J lost 7 bases. The CDR3: CASSWGQGNSPLHF. The CDR3 nucleotides read TGTGCCAGCAGTTGGGGACAGGGCAATTCACCCCTCCACTTT.

This clone was seen many times. The gene calls are TRBV10-1 and TRBJ1-2; possible D gene TRBD1, 5 bases. Per germline, CDR1 WNHNN and CDR2 SYGVQD (reference sequence). The V and J ends lost 6 bases and 6 bases respectively, with 8 bases between them. The CDR3 runs to 11 residues. The CDR3, as DNA: TGCGCCAGCAGAGGGGAGGATGGCTACACCTTC. Its translation is CASRGEDGYTF.

V gene TRBV29-1 combines with J gene TRBJ2-5, with D perhaps matching TRBD1 (6 bases). Germline CDR1 SQVTM, CDR2 ANQGSEA. Trimming removed 7 bases at V and 10 bases at J, with 19 bases between. CDR3 length: 12 amino acids. CDR3 region: CSAGGHSKGQYF. The CDR3 DNA follows: TGCAGCGCTGGGGGACACTCGAAGGGCCAGTACTTC.

The chain employs TRBV30 and TRBJ1-3; perhaps TRBD1 as D (5 bases). This CDR3 comprises 15 residues. In germline, CDR1 is GTSNPN, CDR2 SVGIG (reference sequence). The V end was cut by 3 bases, the J end by 0 bases, with 12 bases between. CDR3 DNA: TGTGCCTGGAGCCCGACAGCCAACTCTGGAAACACCATATATTTT. This translates into CAWSPTANSGNTIYF.

The gene calls are TRBV4-1 and TRBJ1-1; unclear D gene. From germline, CDR1 is MGHRA and CDR2 YSYEKL. Trimming cost V 4 bases and J 2 bases, with 14 bases left between them. The CDR3 extends over 15 amino acids. The chain's CDR3 is CASSLHATSNTEAFF. In nucleotides, the CDR3 is TGCGCCAGCAGCCTTCACGCCACAAGTAACACTGAAGCTTTCTTT.

The gene calls are TRBV30 and TRBJ1-1, with D unresolved. The CDR3 is 13 amino acids. The ends were cut back, 3 bases at V and 0 bases at J, with 8 bases in the middle. CDR1 and CDR2 (germline): GTSNPN, SVGIG (reference sequence). The CDR3 loop is CAWSYSVNTEAFF. As DNA, the CDR3 is TGTGCCTGGAGCTACAGTGTGAACACTGAAGCTTTCTTT.

This clone was picked up a small number of times. This chain joins TRBV2 and TRBJ2-5; D gene ambiguous. V lost 6 bases, J lost 1 base, and 3 bases lay in between. The CDR3 is made up of 11 amino acids. The V gene's germline CDR1 is SNHLY and CDR2 FYNNEI. The CDR3 loop is CASSIQETQYF. CDR3 coding DNA: TGTGCCAGCAGCATCCAAGAGACCCAGTACTTC.

The CDR3 region has the DNA TGTGCCAGCAGTTACAAGGGACAGGGGATAAATGAGCAGTTCTTC. This encodes CASSYKGQGINEQFF. V is TRBV6-5 and J is TRBJ2-1; 10 nucleotides agree with TRBD1. Germline CDR1 is MNHEY and CDR2 is SVGAGI. The ends lost 2 bases at V and 7 bases at J; junction bases unmatched: 5. The CDR3 runs to 15 residues.

V gene TRBV9 combines with J gene TRBJ1-2, with D tentatively TRBD1 (5 bases). V lost 0 bases, J lost 2 bases, and 11 bases lay in between. This CDR3 is 15 amino acids long. Germline V gene lookup returns CDR1 SGDLS and CDR2 YYNGEE. The DNA of the CDR3 is TGTGCCAGCAGCGTAGATCGACAGTTGAACTATGGCTACACCTTC. Translated, it gives CASSVDRQLNYGYTF.

The chain combines TRBV6-5 with TRBJ1-1; D is unresolved. The germline V gene has CDR1 MNHEY and CDR2 SVGAGI. V shed 2 bases and J shed 0 bases, with 7 bases lying between them. CDR3 size: 14 residues. The CDR3 loop reads CASSYQMMNTEAFF. The CDR3 coding sequence is TGTGCCAGCAGTTACCAGATGATGAACACTGAAGCTTTCTTT.

This clone was counted between two and nine times. The chain recombines TRBV6-6 with TRBJ2-5; possible D gene TRBD1, 5 bases. Germline values: CDR1 MNHNY, CDR2 SVGAGI (reference sequence). CDR3 length: 16 amino acids. V dropped 6 bases and J dropped 0 bases, with 17 bases sitting between them. The chain's CDR3 is CASSPQRAGYQETQYF. Written as DNA, the CDR3 is TGTGCCAGCAGCCCCCAGAGAGCAGGGTACCAAGAGACCCAGTACTTC.